These 13 T cell receptor beta chains were sequenced from one sample in a study of blood T cell repertoires in COVID-19. Clones were sequenced by immunoSEQ multiplex PCR, and TCRdb holds only the in-frame ones, with some missing. The table lists about 340,000 clones, around 82% of them singletons. The sequencing input was peripheral blood. The receptors were gathered from a man younger than 40 with active or convalescent COVID-19.

This chain joins TRBV5-5 and TRBJ1-5, with D possibly matching TRBD1 (5 bases). Germline V gives CDR1 SGHKS, CDR2 YYEKEE (reference sequence). CDR3 length: 16 residues. The V and J ends lost 1 base and 5 bases respectively, with 16 bases between them. The DNA of the CDR3 is TGTGCCAGCAGCTTGAATCCGCGGGGGACGGATCAGCCCCAGCATTTT. Protein product: CASSLNPRGTDQPQHF.

V is TRBV7-2 and J is TRBJ2-3; 14 bases line up with TRBD2. Germline CDR1 is SGHTA and CDR2 is FQGNSA. The CDR3 is made up of 18 amino acids. J gave up 0 bases and V 6 bases, and 8 bases lay outside the gene matches. The CDR3 DNA reads as TGTGCCAGCAGAACGACTAGCGGGAGGGCCGTGAGCACAGATACGCAGTATTTT. This codes for CASRTTSGRAVSTDTQYF. The full variable domain, its missing parts supplied by reference TRBV7-2 and TRBJ2-3, is GAGVSQSPSNKVTEKGKDVELRCDPISGHTALYWYRQSLGQGLEFLIYFQGNSAPDKSGLPSDRFSAERTGGSVSTLTIQRTQQEDSAVYLCASRTTSGRAVSTDTQYFGPGTRLTVL.

This clone came up a few times. The chain recombines TRBV2 with TRBJ2-1, with D perhaps matching TRBD2 (6 bases). The V gene's germline CDR1 is SNHLY and CDR2 FYNNEI. The CDR3 covers 15 residues. Trimming removed 4 bases at V and 4 bases at J, with 14 bases between. The CDR3 sequence is CASSALGLSYNEQFF. The CDR3 bases are TGTGCCAGCAGTGCATTAGGACTATCGTACAATGAGCAGTTCTTC. Complete variable domain (other parts from reference TRBV2 and TRBJ2-1): EPEVTQTPSHQVTQMGQEVILRCVPISNHLYFYWYRQILGQKVEFLVSFYNNEISEKSEIFDDQFSVERPDGSNFTLKIRSTKLEDSAMYFCASSALGLSYNEQFFGPGTRLTVL.

J is TRBJ2-5 and V is TRBV4-1; D is unclear. Germline loops: CDR1 MGHRA, CDR2 YSYEKL. CDR3 length equals 13 residues. Trimming removed 4 bases from V and 4 bases from J, with 10 bases in between. CDR3 nucleotide sequence: TGCGCCAGCAGCCCGAGCTCACGAGAGACCCAGTACTTC. Protein sequence: CASSPSSRETQYF.

The chain employs TRBV19 and TRBJ2-7, with D tentatively TRBD2 (5 bases). Germline lookup yields CDR1 LNHDA and CDR2 SQIVND (reference sequence). The CDR3 is made up of 13 amino acids. Trimming took off 3 bases at V and 2 bases at J, with 8 bases between the two ends. Here the CDR3 reads CASSIRETYEQYF. DNA of the CDR3: TGTGCCAGTAGTATCCGGGAAACCTACGAGCAGTACTTC.

The chain employs TRBV19 and TRBJ1-1; a possible D gene is TRBD1 (6 bases). The germline V gene has CDR1 LNHDA and CDR2 SQIVND (reference sequence). Trimming took 8 bases from V and 1 from J, leaving 14 bases between them. The length of the CDR3 is 14 residues. The CDR3 DNA reads TGTGCCAGTGGCAGACAGGTCCCGAACACTGAAGCTTTCTTT. This sequence encodes CASGRQVPNTEAFF.

The chain couples TRBV5-8 to TRBJ2-3; 9 bases match TRBD1. The CDR3 contains 15 residues. Germline-derived CDR1 and CDR2 are SGHTS and YDEGEE. The V segment lost 6 bases and the J segment 5 bases; nucleotides outside the gene matches: 10. The DNA of the CDR3 is TGTGCCAGCACCGCACTGGGACAGGGAAGAGATACGCAGTATTTT. Its translation is CASTALGQGRDTQYF.

CDR3 DNA: TGTGCCAGCAGAGGACTAGCGGGAGTTGGCGGGGAGCTGTTTTTT. Amino acid sequence: CASRGLAGVGGELFF. This chain uses TRBV7-2 with TRBJ2-2; 13 nucleotides match TRBD2. With 6 bases clipped from V and 7 bases from J, the junction kept 5 bases outside the gene matches. The length of the CDR3 is 15 residues. Looked up from germline, CDR1 is SGHTA and CDR2 is FQGNSA.

The chain recombines TRBV7-9 with TRBJ1-5; D unresolved. Looked up from germline, CDR1 is SEHNR and CDR2 is FQNEAQ (reference sequence). The CDR3 is made up of 14 amino acids. Deletions cut 1 base from V and 1 base from J, with 5 bases between. The CDR3 DNA is TGTGCCAGCAGCTTAGACACGAGCAATCAGCCCCAGCATTTT. This encodes CASSLDTSNQPQHF.

The V and J genes are TRBV28 and TRBJ1-2; D remains ambiguous. The CDR3 length is 14 residues. V lost 6 bases and J lost 1, with 12 bases in between. Germline loops: CDR1 MDHEN, CDR2 SYDVKM. In DNA form, the CDR3 reads TGTGCCAGCAGCCCCCCCAGGTTTAACTATGGCTACACCTTC. Its protein product is CASSPPRFNYGYTF.

The V call is TRBV7-6, the J call TRBJ2-1; D not certain. Looked up from germline, CDR1 is SGHVS and CDR2 is FNYEAQ. The V end was cut by 4 bases, the J end by 7 bases, with 8 bases between. The CDR3 consists of 12 residues. CDR3 amino acids: CASSSPRNEQFF. The CDR3 bases are TGTGCCAGCAGCTCCCCGAGGAATGAGCAGTTCTTC.

This clone was seen a handful of times. V and J are TRBV9 and TRBJ2-3; TRBD2 agrees at 10 bases. This CDR3 has 16 residues. CDR1 SGDLS and CDR2 YYNGEE come from the germline V gene. Unmatched junction bases numbered 7, after V lost 4 bases and J lost 2 bases. The CDR3 nucleotides are TGTGCCAGCAGCATTCTAGCGGGGGCCCTCACAGATACGCAGTATTTT. It translates to CASSILAGALTDTQYF.

The chain carries TRBV11-3 and TRBJ2-1, with TRBD2 identical over 12 bases. The CDR3 sequence is 15 residues long. Germline V lookup: CDR1 SGHNT, CDR2 YENEEA. Unmatched junction bases numbered 3, after V lost 3 bases and J lost 6 bases. Written as DNA, the CDR3 is TGTGCCAGCAGCTTCGCTAGCGGGGGGGCCAATGAGCAGTTCTTC. Encoded protein: CASSFASGGANEQFF.